This T cell receptor beta chain derives from a study of cytotoxic CD8 clonotypes in ibrutinib-treated CLL. Across the whole study: Responses: roughly 25 partial, 2 complete; after median 68 months, about 14 stayed remitted, around 12 progressed. Study results and limitations: An increase in clonality occurred at ibrutinib response, followed by a return toward baseline at progression.

This CDR3 is built from 12 residues. Germline lookup yields CDR1 SGHTA and CDR2 FQGNSA. V was trimmed by 8 bases and J by 8 bases, leaving 13 bases between them. Assay: immunoSEQ multiplex PCR; the TCRdb copy retains only in-frame clones and omits some. Among around 150,000 clones listed, 81% were seen once. This clone has a handful of counts. Its matching antigen is unknown. The TCR was taken from a human donor with chronic lymphocytic leukemia. V gene TRBV7-2 combines with J gene TRBJ1-5, with D hard to call. The specimen comprised PBMCs, sampled after 12 months of ibrutinib treatment. Here the CDR3 DNA reads TGTGCCAGCGAAGGACCTACAGAGCCCCAGCATTTT. It codes for CASEGPTEPQHF.